This T cell receptor beta chain emerged from a study of blood T cell repertoires in COVID-19. In the study overall: Samples of COVID-19 (acute and convalescent) were obtained from the United States, Italy and Spain. Nucleic acid was either cDNA or gDNA, and it came from T cells, B-cell-depleted T cells, or PBMCs.

This CDR3 comprises 14 residues. Germline CDR1 MNHEY, CDR2 SVGAGI. With 4 bases clipped from V and 3 bases from J, the junction kept 1 base outside the gene matches. In the source study's methods: Amplified reference gene primers provided the basis for estimating nucleated cell counts. Data came from immunoSEQ multiplex PCR; TCRdb stores just in-frame clones and leaves some out. The DNA gave D and trimming, while V, J and clone size come from that table. Here the sample spans 84,000 or so clones, roughly four fifths being singletons. This receptor was obtained from a human donor in a cohort sampled during active COVID-19. The chain carries TRBV6-5 and TRBJ1-1; 11 nucleotides match TRBD1. Sequenced sample: peripheral blood. The CDR3, as DNA: TGTGCCAGCAGTTGGGACAGGGGGGACACTGAAGCTTTCTTT. It codes for CASSWDRGDTEAFF.